The clone carrying this T cell receptor beta chain turned up a few times. Its matching antigen is unknown. This record comes from a study of T-cell reconstitution after alpha-beta-depleted transplantation in children. Findings and caveats of the study: For some patients, TCRbeta diversity was high at day 60 because of recipient T cells and thymic progenitors that survived. Reportedly, alpha-beta T cells present about two months post-transplant originated from several hundred expanded clones of graft origin. One year after transplant, T-cell counts and diversity came mostly from newly produced T cells.

The ends were cut back, 4 bases at V and 4 bases at J, with 14 bases in the middle. Per germline, CDR1 LNHDA and CDR2 SQIVND (reference sequence). CDR3 length equals 15 residues. Unique molecular identifiers were incorporated into the prepared TCRbeta library. TCRdb re-called the PCR reads with MiXCR, one entry per CDR3 protein. The data hold about 490,000 distinct CDR3 sequences, with 8% to 11% observed a single time. The sequenced sample was PBMCs, obtained before TCRalphabeta/CD19-depleted stem cell transplant. V usage is TRBV19 and J usage is TRBJ2-1, with D perhaps being TRBD1 or TRBD2 (5 bases each). The sequence came from a child aged 2-15 years with inherited bone marrow failure, due to receive a stem cell transplant. The CDR3 DNA follows: TGTGCCAGTAGTAGGGGGTCGGGCCGGTACAATGAGCAGTTCTTC. It encodes CASSRGSGRYNEQFF.